This T cell receptor (beta chain) stems from a study of cytomegalovirus exposure and HLA in healthy donors. Unmatched junction bases numbered 4, after V lost 1 base and J lost 4 bases. CDR1 and CDR2 from the germline V gene are MNHNS and SASEGT. The CDR3 loop spans 15 amino acids. These donors, healthy bone marrow donors, were studied. Primers: 60 Vbeta forward and 13 Jbeta reverse. Here immunoSEQ multiplex PCR was the method, and the copy in TCRdb shows in-frame clones only, minus some. This sample carries 150,000 to 200,000 clones, around 76% of them seen once, and the ten largest clones take roughly 1.6%.

Sequences were obtained from PBMCs. The receptor's source is a man in his forties in good health and CMV-seronegative. The chain employs TRBV6-1 and TRBJ2-1; 7 bases fit TRBD2. CDR3 region: CASSEGLADYNEQFF. For the CDR3, the DNA is TGTGCCAGCAGTGAAGGCCTAGCGGATTACAATGAGCAGTTCTTC.